Below, one T cell receptor (beta chain) is given with its context. Its antigen is undetermined. TCR beta VDJ and CDR3 were profiled, and genomic DNA was the template. TCRdb recomputed calls from the reads with MiXCR, one row per CDR3 protein. The profile shows about 98,000 distinct CDR3 sequences, around 68% of them singletons. Germline V gene data show CDR1 as KGHDR and CDR2 as SFDVKD. The V end lost 2 bases, the J end lost 1 base, and 11 bases lay between the germline ends. This CDR3 has 16 residues. Individuals selected for sequencing had exhibited CD8+CD57+ cell expansion on flow cytometry. Patients uniformly had severe acquired aplastic anemia. This entry is derived from a study of CD8+CD57+ T cells in acquired aplastic anemia. Study-level points and caveats: The same twenty-nine CD8+ CDR3 sequences occurred in patients and in controls.

The sequence was collected from a human donor with aplastic anemia. The sequencing input was sorted CD4+, CD8+, or CD8+CD57+ T cells (not recorded which) from PBMCs. V gene TRBV24-1 combines with J gene TRBJ2-1; D is unclear. CDR3: CATSDSDPRSYNEQFF. CDR3 DNA: TGTGCCACCAGTGATTCCGATCCCAGGTCCTACAATGAGCAGTTCTTC.